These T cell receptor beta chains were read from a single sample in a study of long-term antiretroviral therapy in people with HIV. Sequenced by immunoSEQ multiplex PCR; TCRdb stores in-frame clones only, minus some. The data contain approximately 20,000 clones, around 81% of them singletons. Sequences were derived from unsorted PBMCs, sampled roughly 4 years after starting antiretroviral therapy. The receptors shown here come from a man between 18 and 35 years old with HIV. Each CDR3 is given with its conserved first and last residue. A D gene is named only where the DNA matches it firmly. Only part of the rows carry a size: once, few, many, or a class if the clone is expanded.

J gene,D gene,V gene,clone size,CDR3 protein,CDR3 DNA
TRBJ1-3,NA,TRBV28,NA,CASSFHQGDPDGNTIYF,TGTGCCAGCAGTTTTCATCAGGGCGACCCAGATGGAAACACCATATATTTT
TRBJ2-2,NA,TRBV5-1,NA,CASSLVGYTGELFF,TGCGCCAGCAGCTTGGTAGGGTACACCGGGGAGCTGTTTTTT
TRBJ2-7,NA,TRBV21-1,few,CASSKEGRRGTYEQYF,TGTGCCAGCAGCAAAGAGGGCCGGCGGGGGACCTACGAGCAGTACTTC
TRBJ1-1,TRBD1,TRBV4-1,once,CASSQDRGTNTEAFF,TGCGCCAGCAGCCAGGACAGGGGGACGAACACTGAAGCTTTCTTT
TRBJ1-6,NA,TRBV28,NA,CASSPGHWGSYNSPLHF,TGTGCCAGCAGTCCCGGCCACTGGGGCTCCTATAATTCACCCCTCCACTTT
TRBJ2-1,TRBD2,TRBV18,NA,CASSPPDLAGGPNEQFF,TGTGCCAGCTCACCCCCGGACCTAGCGGGGGGGCCCAATGAGCAGTTCTTC
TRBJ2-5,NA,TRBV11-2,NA,CASSLDRKGFFETQYF,TGTGCCAGCAGCTTAGATAGGAAGGGATTCTTCGAGACCCAGTACTTC
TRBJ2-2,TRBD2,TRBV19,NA,CASSVTSGGLSDGELFF,TGTGCCAGTAGTGTGACTAGCGGGGGCCTCTCGGACGGGGAGCTGTTTTTT
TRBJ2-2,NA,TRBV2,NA,CASSDPRGRASTGELFF,TGTGCCAGCAGTGACCCCAGGGGGAGGGCGAGCACCGGGGAGCTGTTTTTT
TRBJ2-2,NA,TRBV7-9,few,CASSPLWPGELFF,TGTGCCAGCAGCCCCCTCTGGCCCGGGGAGCTGTTTTTT
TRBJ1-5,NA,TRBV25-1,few,CASSEGAGNQPQHF,TGTGCCAGCAGTGAAGGGGCAGGCAATCAGCCCCAGCATTTT
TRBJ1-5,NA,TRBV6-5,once,CASGQFYQPQHF,TGTGCCAGCGGTCAATTCTATCAGCCCCAGCATTTT
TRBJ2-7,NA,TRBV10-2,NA,CASTRTATYEQYF,TGCGCCAGCACAAGGACAGCCACCTACGAGCAGTACTTC
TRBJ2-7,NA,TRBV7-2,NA,CASSLFVTADGGHSGEQYF,TGTGCCAGCAGCTTATTTGTCACCGCGGACGGGGGGCATTCGGGGGAGCAGTACTTC
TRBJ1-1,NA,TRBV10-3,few,CAIQRNRVRENTEAFF,TGTGCCATCCAAAGAAACAGGGTTAGGGAGAACACTGAAGCTTTCTTT
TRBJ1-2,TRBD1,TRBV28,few,CASSLLLDGTVGYTF,TGTGCCAGCAGTTTATTATTGGACGGGACAGTTGGCTACACCTTC
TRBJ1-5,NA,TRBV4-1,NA,CASSQGSYSNQPQHF,TGCGCCAGCAGCCAAGGAAGTTATAGCAATCAGCCCCAGCATTTT
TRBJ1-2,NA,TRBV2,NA,CASSEATGGYTF,TGTGCCAGCAGTGAAGCGACTGGTGGCTACACCTTC
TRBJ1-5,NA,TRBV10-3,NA,CATRGTTNQPQHF,TGTGCCACTAGAGGGACGACTAATCAGCCCCAGCATTTT
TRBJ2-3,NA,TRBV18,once,CASSPGGDWDTQYF,TGTGCCAGCTCACCAGGGGGCGACTGGGATACGCAGTATTTT
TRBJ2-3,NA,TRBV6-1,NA,CASSDHRAASTDTQYF,TGTGCCAGCAGTGACCACAGGGCCGCTAGCACAGATACGCAGTATTTT
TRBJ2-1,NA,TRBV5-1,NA,CASSLFGAENEQFF,TGCGCCAGCAGCTTGTTTGGGGCCGAGAATGAGCAGTTCTTC
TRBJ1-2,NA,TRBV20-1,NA,CSAHRMNGYTF,TGCAGTGCCCATAGGATGAATGGCTACACCTTC
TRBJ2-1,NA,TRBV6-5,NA,CASSPGAPDGQFF,TGTGCCAGCAGTCCGGGGGCACCTGATGGGCAGTTCTTC
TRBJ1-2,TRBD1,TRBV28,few,CASGPGTGTYGYTF,TGTGCCAGCGGCCCCGGGACAGGGACCTATGGCTACACCTTC
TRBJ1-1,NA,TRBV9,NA,CASSKDINTEAFF,TGTGCCAGCTCCAAGGATATTAACACTGAAGCTTTCTTT
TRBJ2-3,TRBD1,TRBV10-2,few,CASSRQGVLTDTQYF,TGCGCCAGCAGCCGACAGGGGGTGCTCACAGATACGCAGTATTTT
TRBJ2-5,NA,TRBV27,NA,CASSYSDSQETQYF,TGTGCCAGCAGTTATTCGGACAGCCAAGAGACCCAGTACTTC
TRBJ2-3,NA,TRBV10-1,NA,CASSENGFADTQYF,TGCGCCAGCAGTGAGAACGGATTCGCAGATACGCAGTATTTT
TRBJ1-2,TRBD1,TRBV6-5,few,CASSSPGQGYGYTF,TGTGCCAGCAGTTCTCCGGGACAGGGGTATGGCTACACCTTC
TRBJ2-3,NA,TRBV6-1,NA,CASSEHGSPTDTQYF,TGTGCCAGCAGTGAACACGGGTCACCCACAGATACGCAGTATTTT
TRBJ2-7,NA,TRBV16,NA,CASTSGRTTYEQYF,TGTGCCAGCACTTCCGGACGGACAACCTACGAGCAGTACTTC
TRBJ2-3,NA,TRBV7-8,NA,CASSLGSGSNTQYF,TGTGCCAGCAGCTTAGGTTCAGGGTCCAATACGCAGTATTTT
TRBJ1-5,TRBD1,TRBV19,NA,CASSNPQGLGQPQHF,TGTGCCAGTAGTAACCCACAGGGGCTAGGGCAGCCCCAGCATTTT
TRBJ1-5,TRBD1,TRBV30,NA,CAWSRDRDNNQPQHF,TGTGCCTGGAGTAGGGACAGGGACAACAATCAGCCCCAGCATTTT
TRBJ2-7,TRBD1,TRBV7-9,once,CASSHSGTGVEQYF,TGTGCCAGCAGCCACTCCGGGACAGGGGTCGAGCAGTACTTC
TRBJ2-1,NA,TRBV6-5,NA,CASLAGGQALNEQFF,TGTGCCAGCCTCGCGGGGGGACAGGCTTTAAATGAGCAGTTCTTC
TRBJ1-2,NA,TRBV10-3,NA,CAITPDDYGYTF,TGTGCCATCACTCCAGATGACTATGGCTACACCTTC
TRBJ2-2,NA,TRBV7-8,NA,CASNFRGGNTGELFF,TGTGCCAGCAACTTTCGTGGGGGGAACACCGGGGAGCTGTTTTTT
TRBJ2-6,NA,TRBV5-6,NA,CASTLGGGYGANVLTF,TGTGCCAGCACCCTTGGAGGGGGCTATGGGGCCAACGTCCTGACTTTC